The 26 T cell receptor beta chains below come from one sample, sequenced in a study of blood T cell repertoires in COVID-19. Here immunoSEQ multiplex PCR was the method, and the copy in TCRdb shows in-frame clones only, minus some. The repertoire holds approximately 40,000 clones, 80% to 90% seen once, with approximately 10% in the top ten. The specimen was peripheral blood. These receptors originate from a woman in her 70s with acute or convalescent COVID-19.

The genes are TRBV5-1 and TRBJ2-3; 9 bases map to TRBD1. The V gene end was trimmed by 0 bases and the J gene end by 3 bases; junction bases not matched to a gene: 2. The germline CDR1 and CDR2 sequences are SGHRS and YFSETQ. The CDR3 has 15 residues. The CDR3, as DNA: TGCGCCAGCAGCTTGGCGGGACAGGGTACAGATACGCAGTATTTT. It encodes CASSLAGQGTDTQYF.

This CDR3 reads CASSVTTNTEAFF. As DNA, the CDR3 is TGTGCCAGCAGCGTAACTACAAACACTGAAGCTTTCTTT. The V gene is TRBV9, the J gene TRBJ1-1; D gene ambiguous. There are 13 residues in the CDR3. Germline values: CDR1 SGDLS, CDR2 YYNGEE. Trimming left V 1 base short and J 2 bases short, with 6 bases between.

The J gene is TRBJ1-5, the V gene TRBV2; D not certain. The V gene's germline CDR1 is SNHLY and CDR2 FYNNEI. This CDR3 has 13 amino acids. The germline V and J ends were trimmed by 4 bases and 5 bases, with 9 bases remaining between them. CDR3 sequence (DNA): TGTGCCAGCAGTGTGGAGAGGGATCAGCCCCAGCATTTT. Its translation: CASSVERDQPQHF.

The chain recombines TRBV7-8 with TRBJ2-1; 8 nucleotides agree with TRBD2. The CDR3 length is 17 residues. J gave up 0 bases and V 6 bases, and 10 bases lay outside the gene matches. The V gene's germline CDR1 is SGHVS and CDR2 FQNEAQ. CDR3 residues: CASSYERERRSYNEQFF. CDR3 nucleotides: TGTGCCAGCAGTTATGAGCGGGAGCGACGCTCCTACAATGAGCAGTTCTTC.

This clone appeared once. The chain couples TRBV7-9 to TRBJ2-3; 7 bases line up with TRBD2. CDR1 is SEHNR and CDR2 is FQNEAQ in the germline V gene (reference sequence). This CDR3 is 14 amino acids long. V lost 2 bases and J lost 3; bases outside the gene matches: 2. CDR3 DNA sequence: TGTGCCAGCAGCTTAAGGGAGGGAACAGATACGCAGTATTTT. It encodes CASSLREGTDTQYF. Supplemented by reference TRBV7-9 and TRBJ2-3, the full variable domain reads DTGVSQNPRHKITKRGQNVTFRCDPISEHNRLYWYRQTLGQGPEFLTYFQNEAQLEKSRLLSDRFSAERPKGSFSTLEIQRTEQGDSAMYLCASSLREGTDTQYFGPGTRLTVL.

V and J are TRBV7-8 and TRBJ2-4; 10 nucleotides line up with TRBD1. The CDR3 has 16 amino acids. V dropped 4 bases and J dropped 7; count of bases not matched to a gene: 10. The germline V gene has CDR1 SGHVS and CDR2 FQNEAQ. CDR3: CASSYSGTGDFNIQYF. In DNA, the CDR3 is TGTGCCAGCAGCTACTCCGGGACAGGGGATTTTAACATTCAGTACTTC.

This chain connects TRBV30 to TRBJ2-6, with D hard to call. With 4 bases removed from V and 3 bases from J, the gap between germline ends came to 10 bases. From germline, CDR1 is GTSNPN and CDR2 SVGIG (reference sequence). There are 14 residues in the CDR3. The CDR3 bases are TGTGCCTGGACAGATTCTTTTGGGGCCAACGTCCTGACTTTC. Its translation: CAWTDSFGANVLTF. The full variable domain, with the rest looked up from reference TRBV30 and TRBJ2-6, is SQTIHQWPATLVQPVGSPLSLECTVEGTSNPNLYWYRQAAGRGLQLLFYSVGIGQISSEVPQNLSASRPQDRQFILSSKKLLLSDSGFYLCAWTDSFGANVLTFGAGSRLTVL.

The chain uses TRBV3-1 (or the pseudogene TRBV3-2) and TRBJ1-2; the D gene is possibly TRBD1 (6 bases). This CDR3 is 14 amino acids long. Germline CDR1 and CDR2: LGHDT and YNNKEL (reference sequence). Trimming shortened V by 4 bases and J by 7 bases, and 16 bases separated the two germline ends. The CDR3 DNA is TGTGCCAGCAGCCCCAGCGGGGGGCAGAGTGGCTACACCTTC. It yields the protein CASSPSGGQSGYTF.

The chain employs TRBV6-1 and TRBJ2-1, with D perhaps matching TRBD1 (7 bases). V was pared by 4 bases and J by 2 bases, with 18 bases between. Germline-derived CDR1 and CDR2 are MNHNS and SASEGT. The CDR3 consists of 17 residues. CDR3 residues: CASSGPVRGVPYNEQFF. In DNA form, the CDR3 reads TGTGCCAGCAGTGGACCAGTCAGGGGGGTTCCCTACAATGAGCAGTTCTTC.

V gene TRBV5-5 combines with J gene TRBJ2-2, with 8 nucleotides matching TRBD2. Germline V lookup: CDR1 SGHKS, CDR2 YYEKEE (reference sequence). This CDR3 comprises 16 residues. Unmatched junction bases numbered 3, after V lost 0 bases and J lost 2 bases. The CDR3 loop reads CASSLALAGNTGELFF. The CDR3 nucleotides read TGTGCCAGCAGCTTGGCCCTAGCGGGTAACACCGGGGAGCTGTTTTTT.

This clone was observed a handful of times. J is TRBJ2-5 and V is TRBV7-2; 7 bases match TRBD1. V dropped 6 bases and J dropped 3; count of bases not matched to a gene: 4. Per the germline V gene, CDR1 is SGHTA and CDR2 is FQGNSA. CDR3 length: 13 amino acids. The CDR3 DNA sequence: TGTGCCAGCAGGGCAGGGGGTGAAGAGACCCAGTACTTC. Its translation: CASRAGGEETQYF.

The CDR3 region is CASRRTDMNTEAFF. The DNA for the CDR3 is TGTGCCAGCAGACGGACGGACATGAACACTGAAGCTTTCTTT. J is TRBJ1-1 and V is TRBV6-6, with D perhaps matching TRBD1 (5 bases). Trimming took off 6 bases at V and 0 bases at J, with 11 bases between the two ends. CDR3 length equals 14 residues. CDR1 is MNHNY, CDR2 SVGAGI, per germline (reference sequence).

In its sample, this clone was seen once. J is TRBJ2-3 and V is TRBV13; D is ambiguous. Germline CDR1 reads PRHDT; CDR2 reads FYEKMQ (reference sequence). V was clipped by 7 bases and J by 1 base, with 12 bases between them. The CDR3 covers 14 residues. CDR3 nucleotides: TGTGCCAGCACCTTCCGAAGCGGCACAGATACGCAGTATTTT. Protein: CASTFRSGTDTQYF.

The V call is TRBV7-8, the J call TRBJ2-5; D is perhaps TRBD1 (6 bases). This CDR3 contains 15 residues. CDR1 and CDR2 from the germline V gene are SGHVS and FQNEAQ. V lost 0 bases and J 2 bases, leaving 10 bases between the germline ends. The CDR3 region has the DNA TGTGCCAGCAGCTTAGCGACAGGCCGACAAGAGACCCAGTACTTC. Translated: CASSLATGRQETQYF.

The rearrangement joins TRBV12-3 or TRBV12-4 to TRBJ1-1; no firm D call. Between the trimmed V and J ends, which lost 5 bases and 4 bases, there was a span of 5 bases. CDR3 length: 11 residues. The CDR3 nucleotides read TGTGCCAGCAGTACGAGCACTGAAGCTTTCTTT. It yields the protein CASSTSTEAFF.

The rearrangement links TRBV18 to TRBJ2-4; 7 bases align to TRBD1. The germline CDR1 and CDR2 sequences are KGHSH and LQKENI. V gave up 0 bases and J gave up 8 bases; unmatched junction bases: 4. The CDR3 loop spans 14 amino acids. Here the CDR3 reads CASSPPGQPDIQYF. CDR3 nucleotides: TGTGCCAGCTCACCACCGGGACAGCCTGACATTCAGTACTTC.

In DNA, the CDR3 is TGTGCCAGCAGCGCCCATGGCAGGGGGTACACCGGGGAGCTGTTTTTT. This translates into CASSAHGRGYTGELFF. The gene calls are TRBV7-2 and TRBJ2-2; 7 bases fit TRBD1. Germline V gives CDR1 SGHTA, CDR2 FQGNSA. Unmatched junction bases numbered 9, after V lost 5 bases and J lost 3 bases. The length of the CDR3 is 16 residues.

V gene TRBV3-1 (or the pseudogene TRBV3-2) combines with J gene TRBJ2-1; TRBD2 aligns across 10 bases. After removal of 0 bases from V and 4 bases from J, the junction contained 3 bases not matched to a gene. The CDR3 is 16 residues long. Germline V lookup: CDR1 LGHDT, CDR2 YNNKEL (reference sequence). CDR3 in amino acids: CASSQDLAGAYNEQFF. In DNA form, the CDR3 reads TGTGCCAGCAGCCAAGATCTAGCGGGAGCATACAATGAGCAGTTCTTC.

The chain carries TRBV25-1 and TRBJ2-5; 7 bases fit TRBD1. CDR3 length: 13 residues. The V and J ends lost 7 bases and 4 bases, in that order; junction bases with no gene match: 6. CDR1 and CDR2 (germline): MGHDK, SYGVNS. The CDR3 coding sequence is TGTGCCAGCATCCCAGGGGGACGAGAGACCCAGTACTTC. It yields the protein CASIPGGRETQYF.

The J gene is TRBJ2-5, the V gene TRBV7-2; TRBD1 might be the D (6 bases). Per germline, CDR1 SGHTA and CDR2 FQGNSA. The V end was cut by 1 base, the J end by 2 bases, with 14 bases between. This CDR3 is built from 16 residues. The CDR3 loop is CASSLGSTGQQETQYF. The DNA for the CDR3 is TGTGCCAGCAGCTTAGGTTCGACAGGACAGCAAGAGACCCAGTACTTC. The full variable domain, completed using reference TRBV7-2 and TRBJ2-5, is GAGVSQSPSNKVTEKGKDVELRCDPISGHTALYWYRQSLGQGLEFLIYFQGNSAPDKSGLPSDRFSAERTGGSVSTLTIQRTQQEDSAVYLCASSLGSTGQQETQYFGPGTRLLVL.

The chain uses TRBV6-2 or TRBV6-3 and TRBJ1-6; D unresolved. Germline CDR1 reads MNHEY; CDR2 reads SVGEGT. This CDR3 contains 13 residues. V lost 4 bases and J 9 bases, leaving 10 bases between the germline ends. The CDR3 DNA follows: TGTGCCAGCAGTTCCTGGGGAGTTTCACCCCTCCACTTT. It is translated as CASSSWGVSPLHF.

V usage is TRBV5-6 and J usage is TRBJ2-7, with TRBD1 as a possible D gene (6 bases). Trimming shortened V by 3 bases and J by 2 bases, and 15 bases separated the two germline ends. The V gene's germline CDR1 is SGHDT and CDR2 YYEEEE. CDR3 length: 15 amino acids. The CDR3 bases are TGTGCCAGCAGCTCAGGGGAGAGCCCGACCTACGAGCAGTACGTC. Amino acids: CASSSGESPTYEQYV.

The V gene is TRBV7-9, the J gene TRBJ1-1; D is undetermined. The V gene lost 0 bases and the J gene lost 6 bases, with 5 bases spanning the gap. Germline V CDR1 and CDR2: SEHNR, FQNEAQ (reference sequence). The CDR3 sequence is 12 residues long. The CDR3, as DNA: TGTGCCAGCAGCTTAGCCGTAGCTGAAGCTTTCTTT. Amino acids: CASSLAVAEAFF.

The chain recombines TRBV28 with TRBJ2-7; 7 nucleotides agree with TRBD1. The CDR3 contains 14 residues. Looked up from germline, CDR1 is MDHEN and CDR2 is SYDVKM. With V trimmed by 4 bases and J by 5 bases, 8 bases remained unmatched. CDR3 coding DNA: TGTGCCAGCAGTTGGAACAGGGGATTCCACGAGCAGTACGTC. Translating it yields CASSWNRGFHEQYV.

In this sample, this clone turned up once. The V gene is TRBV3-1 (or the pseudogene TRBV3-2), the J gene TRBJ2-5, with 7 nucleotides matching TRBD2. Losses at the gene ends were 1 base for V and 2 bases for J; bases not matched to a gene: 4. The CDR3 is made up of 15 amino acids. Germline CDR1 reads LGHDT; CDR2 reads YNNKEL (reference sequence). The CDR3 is CASSQGDYTQETQYF. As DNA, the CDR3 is TGTGCCAGCAGCCAAGGGGACTACACTCAAGAGACCCAGTACTTC.

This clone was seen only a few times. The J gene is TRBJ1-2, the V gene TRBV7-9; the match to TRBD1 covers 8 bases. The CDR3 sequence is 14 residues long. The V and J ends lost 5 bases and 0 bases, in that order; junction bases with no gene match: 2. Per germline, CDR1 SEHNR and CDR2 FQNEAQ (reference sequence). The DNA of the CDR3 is TGTGCCAGCAGCGACAGGGGCACTAACTATGGCTACACCTTC. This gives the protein CASSDRGTNYGYTF.